The present TCR beta chain was sequenced within a study of cytomegalovirus exposure and HLA in healthy donors. The CDR3 is 14 residues long. Germline V gives CDR1 SGDLS, CDR2 YYNGEE. The V gene lost 3 bases and the J gene lost 1 base, with 10 bases spanning the gap. PCR was performed using 60 Vbeta and 13 Jbeta primers. Profiled with immunoSEQ multiplex PCR; TCRdb holds only in-frame clones, not every one. The sample has about 150,000 clones, about 85% seen once. This sequence joins TRBV9 and TRBJ1-1; D may be TRBD1 (5 bases). This TCR came from a male donor in good health and CMV-seropositive. Sequencing was carried out using PBMCs. DNA of the CDR3: TGTGCCAGCAGCGGGGGACTTCCGAACACTGAAGCTTTCTTT. Translation gives CASSGGLPNTEAFF.